This T cell receptor beta chain was sequenced in a study of T cells in localized non-small cell lung cancer. General observations from the study: A denser population of T cells in blood accompanied longer overall survival. Because sequencing included only one region (of the tumor), heterogeneity remains possible. Median detection of top 100 tumor clones in adjacent lung was around 59 clones.

The CDR3 covers 13 residues. Trimming pared 4 bases from V and 5 bases from J, leaving 11 bases between. Germline lookup yields CDR1 LGHNA and CDR2 YNFKEQ. Sequencing used immunoSEQ multiplex PCR; TCRdb keeps in-frame clones, though not all of them. The sample contains about 59,000 clones, roughly nine tenths of which appear only once. For this clone: Its antigen is unknown.

This clonotype was obtained from a woman aged 40 to 75 with stage I lung adenocarcinoma. The V gene is TRBV4-2, the J gene TRBJ2-5, with D unresolved. Here the sequenced sample was peripheral blood, taken before any cancer treatment. Here the CDR3 DNA reads TGTGCCAGCAGCCGAGCCAAAGGGGAGACCCAGTACTTC. It is translated as CASSRAKGETQYF.